This T cell receptor (beta chain) stems from a study of CD8 T cells in ankylosing spondylitis. The study, taken as a whole, reports: Reportedly, matched ankylosing spondylitis synovial fluid was significantly enriched for disease-linked clones. Disease-associated clones were CD8+ and fairly uncommon in peripheral blood. What seemed typical of ankylosing spondylitis blood was a TCR beta motif built from eight highly homologous variants. Reactive arthritis synovial fluid and blood were previously reported to contain some motif variants.

Quantitative 5'-RACE with molecular barcodes generated TCR beta libraries. TCRdb used MiXCR to reprocess the 5' RACE reads, holding one entry per CDR3 protein. This sample carries 700,000 to 850,000 distinct CDR3 sequences, 10% to 15% of them seen once, and the ten largest clones take roughly 0.51%. The table lists this clonotype with a few counts. Its antigen is not identified. Trimming left V 4 bases short and J 3 bases short, with 13 bases between. Germline-derived CDR1 and CDR2 are DFQATT and SNEGSKA (reference sequence). This CDR3 has 14 amino acids. The rearrangement links TRBV20-1 to TRBJ1-5, with D unresolved. The sequencing sample was made of blood, either unsorted or a sorted T cell fraction (not recorded which). The sequence derives from a male donor with ankylosing spondylitis. The CDR3 loop reads CSAMRRQLNQPQHF. The CDR3 nucleotides are TGCAGTGCTATGCGGAGACAACTCAATCAGCCCCAGCATTTT.